These 8 T cell receptor beta chains were sequenced from one sample in a study of shared clonotypes between healthy human individuals. The assay was immunoSEQ multiplex PCR, and TCRdb's table has in-frame clones only and misses some. Of over a million clones in the sample, 75% to 80% were seen once. Sequencing input: memory CD4+ T cells from PBMCs. Specified subset: CD45RA-negative fraction. The receptors come from a man in his late teens or twenties in good health. Some clones in this sample may be carry-over from other donors' samples.

This chain connects TRBV5-4 to TRBJ2-4; D perhaps matches TRBD2 (5 bases). Per germline, CDR1 SGHNT and CDR2 YYREEE (reference sequence). Trimming cost V 0 bases and J 1 base, with 11 bases left between them. There are 16 residues in the CDR3. In nucleotides, the CDR3 is TGTGCCAGCAGCTTGGCCGGGGTATGGGCCAAAAACATTCAGTACTTC. Translated: CASSLAGVWAKNIQYF.

The chain recombines TRBV15 with TRBJ2-3, with D perhaps assigned TRBD1 or TRBD2 (5 bases each). CDR1 and CDR2 (germline): LNHNV, YYDKDF (reference sequence). V shed 6 bases and J shed 2 bases, with 18 bases lying between them. The CDR3 has 16 amino acids. CDR3 sequence reads: CATRRDEGVFTDTQYF. The CDR3 DNA reads TGTGCCACCAGGAGGGACGAAGGGGTGTTCACAGATACGCAGTATTTT.

The V gene is TRBV2, the J gene TRBJ2-1, with D perhaps TRBD2 (5 bases). The CDR3 is made up of 11 amino acids. Germline-derived CDR1 and CDR2 are SNHLY and FYNNEI. V gave up 4 bases and J gave up 9 bases, with 7 bases separating them. This CDR3 is CASSGTFEQFF. CDR3 bases: TGTGCCAGCAGTGGGACTTTTGAGCAGTTCTTC.

This clone was counted once. The V call is TRBV18, the J call TRBJ1-3, with D uncertain. Between the trimmed V and J ends, which lost 0 bases and 1 base, there was a span of 7 bases. There are 15 residues in the CDR3. Germline V gives CDR1 KGHSH, CDR2 LQKENI. The CDR3 nucleotides are TGTGCCAGCTCACCACCGGGCGAGTCTGGAAACACCATATATTTT. This gives the protein CASSPPGESGNTIYF.

As for this clone: Since a much larger clone is just one base distant, this may be a read error. Distinct nucleotide sequences in the sample also encode this CDR3. CDR3 DNA sequence: TGTGCCAGCAGCTTACAGGGTAATCAGCCCCAGCATTTT. The encoded protein is CASSLQGNQPQHF. The chain is built from TRBV7-3 and TRBJ1-5; D may be TRBD1 (5 bases). The V end was cut by 2 bases, the J end by 4 bases, with 6 bases between. The CDR3 is 13 residues long. CDR1 is SGHTA and CDR2 is FQGTGA in the germline V gene.

This clone was observed a handful of times. J is TRBJ2-7 and V is TRBV27; unclear D gene. In germline, CDR1 is MNHEY, CDR2 SMNVEV (reference sequence). The length of the CDR3 is 14 residues. The V end was cut by 8 bases, the J end by 3 bases, with 17 bases between. In DNA form, the CDR3 reads TGTGCCAGCGCTTCGACAAGAGTGGTCTACGAGCAGTACTTC. It yields the protein CASASTRVVYEQYF.

V usage is TRBV2 and J usage is TRBJ2-7, with 7 bases lining up with TRBD1. This CDR3 comprises 14 residues. V lost 6 bases, J lost 5 bases, and 10 bases stayed unmatched. Per germline, CDR1 SNHLY and CDR2 FYNNEI. The CDR3 sequence: CASSPQGDVNEQYF. The CDR3 DNA reads as TGTGCCAGCAGCCCCCAGGGGGATGTGAACGAGCAGTACTTC.

This rearrangement joins TRBV4-2 to TRBJ2-5; possibly TRBD1 or TRBD2 for D (5 bases each). This CDR3 region has 14 residues. V shed 4 bases and J shed 7 bases, with 16 bases lying between them. CDR1 and CDR2 (germline): LGHNA, YNFKEQ. The CDR3 DNA reads TGTGCCAGCAGCCCCCCTGACAGCGGTTCGACCCAGTACTTC. As protein: CASSPPDSGSTQYF.